This entry describes one T cell receptor (beta chain). Its antigen is unknown. No much larger clone exists at a distance of one base, and base qualities are not known. This specimen belongs to a study of T cell repertoires in cytomegalovirus infection (dated by TCRdb to between 2018 and 2021). Concerning the study at large: The HLA type of each donor mattered for the analysis, because public TCR beta signatures pointed to carriage of CMV infection along with the matching HLA type.

Sequencing relied on an Illumina HiSeq 1500. Starting from the raw public reads, TCRdb applied fastp trimming at Q25, assembled clones with MiXCR and retained in-frame beta chains. Every entry covers one CDR3 protein and lists the most common genes and DNA from its rows. A total of 450,000 to 650,000 distinct CDR3 sequences appear in this sample, more than 25% of them only once. The ten largest clonotypes hold roughly an eighth of the sample. Study-wide findings and limitations: The ex vivo response was dominated by HLA-C-restricted CMV-specific TCR beta clonotypes, and the single most frequent clonotype in two of eight donors was supplied by these HLA-C-restricted clonotypes. In both this cohort and an independent cohort of 300 to 450 donors, the cumulative frequency of public TCR beta family members distinguished carriers of CMV infection plus the relevant HLA type.

From the cysteine through the phenylalanine, the CDR3 covers 17 amino acids. The entry retains the CDR3 DNA only, 51 bases that are in frame from base 1. In the germline V gene, CDR1 corresponds to KGHDR and CDR2 to SFDVKD. Compared with germline, V lacks 2 bases and J lacks 3 bases; bases without a gene match: 8. The sequenced material came from PBMCs. The rearranged segments are TRBV24-1 and TRBJ1-3, with 8 middle bases fitting TRBD1. The receptor was derived from a human donor in good health (CMV status not recorded). Some clones in this sample may be carry-over from other donors' samples. The nucleotide sequence reads TGTGCCACCAGTGATTCGACAGGGGCGAGATATGGAAACACCATATATTTT. Its product reads: CATSDSTGARYGNTIYF.